The present T cell receptor beta chain was sequenced within a study of blood T cell repertoires in COVID-19. The method was immunoSEQ multiplex PCR; TCRdb's version includes in-frame clones alone and lacks a portion of them. The sample lists around 250,000 clones, about 90% seen once, with 0.85% to 0.9% in the top ten. V lost 1 base, J lost 2 bases, and 13 bases lay in between. The CDR3 covers 16 residues. CDR1 is ENHRY and CDR2 is SYGVKD in the germline V gene. The sequence derives from a man in his fifties who had been exposed to COVID-19. The rearrangement links TRBV10-3 to TRBJ2-3; D is ambiguous. The specimen sequenced was PBMCs or T cells enriched from blood (not recorded which). The CDR3 bases are TGTGCCATCAGTGAGTTCGGAACAGATCACACAGATACGCAGTATTTT. Encoded protein: CAISEFGTDHTDTQYF.